Here is one TCR beta chain with its context. What it recognizes is unknown. The data belong to a study of graft-versus-host responses after intestinal transplantation. Study details: The study gave all recipients anti-thymocyte globulin induction, then tacrolimus and steroids for approximately 3 years.

Germline V gene lookup returns CDR1 MRHNA and CDR2 SNTAGT. V trimming: 3 bases; J trimming: 2 bases; junction bases outside the gene matches: 3. CDR3 size: 15 residues. Overall study findings and caveats: Recipient marrow held GvH clones, some first seen in ileum or blood. Those patients showing graft-donor T cell macrochimerism displayed high graft-versus-host to host-versus-graft clonal ratios in allografts.

Assay used: immunoSEQ multiplex PCR; TCRdb lists only in-frame clones, some missing. The data show 85,000 to 90,000 clones, with over 80% seen just once and about a sixth held by the top ten. The TCR was taken from a human donor who received an intestinal transplant. Sequencing used unstimulated CD8+ T cells sorted from spleen or lymph node cells, obtained before intestinal transplant. V and J are TRBV6-4 and TRBJ1-5; TRBD1 matches at 8 bases. The CDR3, as DNA: TGTGCCAGCAGTGAGACAGGGGAGGGCAATCAGCCCCAGCATTTT. Protein sequence: CASSETGEGNQPQHF.